The source of this T cell receptor beta chain is a study of cytomegalovirus exposure and HLA in healthy donors. Concerning this clone itself: Antigen: not known.

The PCR had 60 Vbeta and 13 Jbeta primers. This table comes from immunoSEQ multiplex PCR, and its TCRdb copy is limited to in-frame clones, with some not included. The sample has 100,000 to 150,000 clones, just under 75% seen once; the top ten hold approximately 4.3%. The CDR3 extends over 16 amino acids. CDR1 is SNHLY and CDR2 is FYNNEI in the germline V gene. Trimming cost V 3 bases and J 0 bases; bases outside gene matches: 5. The study's findings and limits: Later analysis showed most CMV-associated TCR beta chains appearing HLA-restricted. The likely explanation for a cluster of highly shared sequence variants was sequencing artifact. A missense DCLRE1C variant was associated with V- and J-gene trimming of TCR beta chains in a later analysis, and an independent cohort replicated the association. There were several of the most significant clusters that appeared linked to common viral pathogens in a later analysis.

Sequences were obtained from PBMCs. The chain joins TRBV2 to TRBJ2-1; 7 bases fit TRBD2. The origin of this receptor is a man aged 55 to 70 in good health and CMV-seropositive. The CDR3: CASSDPSGASYNEQFF. In nucleotides, the CDR3 is TGTGCCAGCAGTGACCCTAGCGGTGCCTCCTACAATGAGCAGTTCTTC.